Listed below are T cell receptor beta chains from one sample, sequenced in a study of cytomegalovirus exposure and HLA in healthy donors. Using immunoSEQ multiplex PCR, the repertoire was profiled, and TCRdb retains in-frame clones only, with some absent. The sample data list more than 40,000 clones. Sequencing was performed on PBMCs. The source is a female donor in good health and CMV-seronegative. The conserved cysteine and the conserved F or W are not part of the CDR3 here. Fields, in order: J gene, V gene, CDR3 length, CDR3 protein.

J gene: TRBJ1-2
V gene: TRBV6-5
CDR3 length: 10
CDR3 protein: ASSQGNYGYT

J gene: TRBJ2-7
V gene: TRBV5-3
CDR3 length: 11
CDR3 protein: ARWDREIYEQY

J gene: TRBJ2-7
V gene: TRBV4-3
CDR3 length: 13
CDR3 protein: ASSPLAGESYEQY

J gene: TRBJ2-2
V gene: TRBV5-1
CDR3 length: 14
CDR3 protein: ASSWTTGANTGELF

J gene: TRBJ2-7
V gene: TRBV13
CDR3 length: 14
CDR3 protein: ASSLGLAGRTYEQY

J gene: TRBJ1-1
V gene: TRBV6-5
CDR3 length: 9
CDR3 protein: ASSSRTEAF

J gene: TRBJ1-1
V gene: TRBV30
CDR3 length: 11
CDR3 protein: AWGDRGNTEDF

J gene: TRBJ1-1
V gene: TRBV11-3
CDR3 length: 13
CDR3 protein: ASSLRSPGVTEAF

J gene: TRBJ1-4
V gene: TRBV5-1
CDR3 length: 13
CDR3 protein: ASSLVAGEGEKLF

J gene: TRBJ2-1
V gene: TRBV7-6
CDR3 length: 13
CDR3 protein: ASSAGTGDYNEQF

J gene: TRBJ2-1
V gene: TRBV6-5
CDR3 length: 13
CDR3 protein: ASRRAETSDNEQF

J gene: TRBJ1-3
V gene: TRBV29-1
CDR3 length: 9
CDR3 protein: SVLIGNTIY

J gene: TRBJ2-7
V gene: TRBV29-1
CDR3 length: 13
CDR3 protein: SVGGQGQGGVEQY

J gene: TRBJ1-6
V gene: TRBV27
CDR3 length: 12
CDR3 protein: ASSPGQPNSPLH

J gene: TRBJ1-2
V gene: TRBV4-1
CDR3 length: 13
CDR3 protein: ASSPVHLANYGYT

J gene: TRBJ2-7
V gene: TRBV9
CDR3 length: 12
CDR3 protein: ASSFGTSGEEQY

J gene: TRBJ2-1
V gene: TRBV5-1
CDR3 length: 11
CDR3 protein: ASKTGLGDEQF

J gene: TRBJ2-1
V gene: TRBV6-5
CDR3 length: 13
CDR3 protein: ASTEGGQGNNEQF

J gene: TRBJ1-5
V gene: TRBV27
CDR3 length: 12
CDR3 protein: ASSAGVSNQPQH

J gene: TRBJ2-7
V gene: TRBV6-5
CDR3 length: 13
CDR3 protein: ASSTDLTGPYEQY

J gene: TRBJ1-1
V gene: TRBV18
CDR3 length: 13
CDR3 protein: ASSLSGHLNTEAF

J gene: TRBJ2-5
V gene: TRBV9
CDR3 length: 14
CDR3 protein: ASSALAGGYQETQY

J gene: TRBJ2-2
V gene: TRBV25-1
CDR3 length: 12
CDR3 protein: ASSGQGRAGELF